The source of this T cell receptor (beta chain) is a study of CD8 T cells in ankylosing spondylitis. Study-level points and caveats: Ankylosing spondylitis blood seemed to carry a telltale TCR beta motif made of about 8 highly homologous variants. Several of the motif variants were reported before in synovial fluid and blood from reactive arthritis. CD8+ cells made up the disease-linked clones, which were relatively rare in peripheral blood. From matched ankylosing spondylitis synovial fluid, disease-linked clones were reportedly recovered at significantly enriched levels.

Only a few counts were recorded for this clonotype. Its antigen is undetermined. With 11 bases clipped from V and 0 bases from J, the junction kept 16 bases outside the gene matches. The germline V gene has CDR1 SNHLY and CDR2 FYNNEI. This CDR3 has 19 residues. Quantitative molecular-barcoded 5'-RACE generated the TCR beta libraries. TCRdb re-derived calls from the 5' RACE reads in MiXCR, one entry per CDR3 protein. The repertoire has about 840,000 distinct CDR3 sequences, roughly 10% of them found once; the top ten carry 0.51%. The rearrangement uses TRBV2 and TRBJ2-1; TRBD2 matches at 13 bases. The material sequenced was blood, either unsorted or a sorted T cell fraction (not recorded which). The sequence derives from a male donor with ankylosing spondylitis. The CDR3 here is CAFCSTTSGRSYSYNEQFF. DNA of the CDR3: TGTGCCTTCTGTTCGACGACTAGCGGGAGGTCTTACTCCTACAATGAGCAGTTCTTC.